The T cell receptor (beta chain) under discussion was sequenced for a study of T cell repertoires in cytomegalovirus infection. Whole-study context: Based on public TCR beta signatures, there were indications of CMV infection and of a matching HLA type.

TCRdb processed the reads anew with MiXCR; each CDR3 protein has one entry. In the table there are about 320,000 distinct CDR3 sequences, over 7.5% of which are singletons. Notes on this clonotype: Its antigen is not identified.

Germline loops: CDR1 MGHRA, CDR2 YSYEKL. V shed 0 bases and J shed 7 bases, with 16 bases lying between them. The CDR3 is made up of 16 amino acids. Study-level findings and limits: Based on cumulative public TCR beta family frequency, carriers of CMV plus the relevant HLA were identified. HLA-C-restricted CMV clonotypes gave the most frequent clonotype in two of eight donors.

The receptor comes from a human donor in good health (CMV status not recorded). Some clones in this sample may be carry-over from other donors' samples. The J gene is TRBJ2-1, the V gene TRBV4-1, with D tentatively TRBD1 (5 bases). Sequenced material: PBMCs. CDR3 nucleotides: TGCGCCAGCAGCCAAGAGTCGAGCAGGGTGGGGAATGAGCAGTTCTTC. It translates to CASSQESSRVGNEQFF.